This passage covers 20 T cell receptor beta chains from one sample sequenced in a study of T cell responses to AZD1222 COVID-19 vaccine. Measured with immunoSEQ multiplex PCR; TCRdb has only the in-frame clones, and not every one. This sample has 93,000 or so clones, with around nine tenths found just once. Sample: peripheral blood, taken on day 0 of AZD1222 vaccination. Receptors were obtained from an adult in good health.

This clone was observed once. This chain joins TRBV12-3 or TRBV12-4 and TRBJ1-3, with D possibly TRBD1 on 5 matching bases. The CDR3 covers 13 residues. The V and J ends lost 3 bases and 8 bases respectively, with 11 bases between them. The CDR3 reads CASSFTSGDTIYF. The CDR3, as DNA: TGTGCCAGCAGTTTCACATCGGGGGACACCATATATTTT.

The CDR3 spells CASNPGGSKNIQYF. The CDR3 region has the DNA TGTGCCAGCAATCCCGGGGGATCCAAAAACATTCAGTACTTC. The V and J genes are TRBV28 and TRBJ2-4, with a weak D call TRBD2 (6 bases). Germline assignment: CDR1 MDHEN and CDR2 SYDVKM. Trimming stripped 7 bases from V and 2 bases from J, with 12 bases between. There are 14 residues in the CDR3.

The CDR3 region is CASSIAGPSLGGRAEGYNEQFF. The CDR3 bases are TGTGCCAGTAGTATAGCTGGTCCCTCCCTAGGCGGGAGGGCCGAGGGGTACAATGAGCAGTTCTTC. The V gene is TRBV19, the J gene TRBJ2-1; 9 bases are a match to TRBD2. Trimming took 1 base from V and 4 from J; bases not matched to a gene: 23. Germline assignment: CDR1 LNHDA and CDR2 SQIVND (reference sequence). This CDR3 has 22 amino acids.

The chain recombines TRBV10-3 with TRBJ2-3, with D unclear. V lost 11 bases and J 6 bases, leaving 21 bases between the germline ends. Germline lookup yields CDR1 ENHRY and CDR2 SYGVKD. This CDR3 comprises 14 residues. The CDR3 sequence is CAAKGSSAFDTQYF. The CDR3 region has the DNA TGTGCCGCCAAAGGGTCCAGTGCATTTGATACGCAGTATTTT.

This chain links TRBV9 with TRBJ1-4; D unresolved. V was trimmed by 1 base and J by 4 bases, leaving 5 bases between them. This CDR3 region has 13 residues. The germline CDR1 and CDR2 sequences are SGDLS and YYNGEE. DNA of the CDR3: TGTGCCAGCAGCGTAATGAGTAATGAAAAACTGTTTTTT. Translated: CASSVMSNEKLFF.

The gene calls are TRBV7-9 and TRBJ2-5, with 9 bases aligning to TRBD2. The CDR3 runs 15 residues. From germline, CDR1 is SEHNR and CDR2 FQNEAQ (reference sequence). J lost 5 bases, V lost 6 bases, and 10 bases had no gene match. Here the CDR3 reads CASSSLAGVEETQYF. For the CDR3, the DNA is TGTGCCAGCAGTTCCTTAGCGGGAGTGGAGGAGACCCAGTACTTC.

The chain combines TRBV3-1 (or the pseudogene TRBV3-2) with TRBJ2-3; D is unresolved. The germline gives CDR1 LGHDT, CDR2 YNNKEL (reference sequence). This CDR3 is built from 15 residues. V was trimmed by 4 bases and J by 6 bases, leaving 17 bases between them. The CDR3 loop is CASSLGSIVWDTQYF. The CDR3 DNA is TGTGCCAGCAGCCTCGGTTCCATCGTCTGGGATACGCAGTATTTT.

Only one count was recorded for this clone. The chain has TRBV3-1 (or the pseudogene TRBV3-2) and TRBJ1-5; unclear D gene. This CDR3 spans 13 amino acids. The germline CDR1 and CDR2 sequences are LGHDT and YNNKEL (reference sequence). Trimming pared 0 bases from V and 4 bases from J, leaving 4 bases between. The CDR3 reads CASSQDRNQPQHF. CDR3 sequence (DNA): TGTGCCAGCAGCCAAGATCGGAATCAGCCCCAGCATTTT.

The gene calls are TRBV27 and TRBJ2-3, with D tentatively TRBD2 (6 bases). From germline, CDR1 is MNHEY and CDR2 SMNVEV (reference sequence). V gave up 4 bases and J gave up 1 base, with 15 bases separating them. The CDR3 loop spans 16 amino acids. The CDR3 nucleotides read TGTGCCAGCAGTTCACCGACTAGTTTTGGCACAGATACGCAGTATTTT. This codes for CASSSPTSFGTDTQYF.

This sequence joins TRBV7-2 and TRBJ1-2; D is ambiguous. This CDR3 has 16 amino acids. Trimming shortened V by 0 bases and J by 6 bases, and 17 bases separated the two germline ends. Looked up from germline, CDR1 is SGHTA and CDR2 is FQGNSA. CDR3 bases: TGTGCCAGCAGCTTAGCGATTGGTACTTACGCGGATGGCTACACCTTC. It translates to CASSLAIGTYADGYTF.

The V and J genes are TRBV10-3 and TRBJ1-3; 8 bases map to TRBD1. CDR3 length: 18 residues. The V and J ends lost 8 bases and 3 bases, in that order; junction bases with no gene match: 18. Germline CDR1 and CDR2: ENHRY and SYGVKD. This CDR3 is CAIAAVVRQGASGNTIYF. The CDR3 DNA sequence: TGTGCCATCGCTGCCGTTGTCCGGCAGGGGGCTAGTGGAAACACCATATATTTT.

CDR3 bases: TGTGCCACCAGCAGAGGGGCAGGGGCCATGAACACTGAAGCTTTCTTT. Its protein is CATSRGAGAMNTEAFF. This chain connects TRBV15 to TRBJ1-1; D possibly corresponds to TRBD1 (6 bases). Trimming stripped 1 base from V and 0 bases from J, with 12 bases between. In germline, CDR1 is LNHNV, CDR2 YYDKDF (reference sequence). This CDR3 has 16 amino acids.

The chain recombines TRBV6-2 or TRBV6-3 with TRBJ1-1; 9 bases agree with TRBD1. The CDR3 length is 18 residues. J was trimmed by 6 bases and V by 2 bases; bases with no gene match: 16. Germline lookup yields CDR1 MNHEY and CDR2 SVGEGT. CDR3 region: CASSYPLQTGGKGAEAFF. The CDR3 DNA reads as TGTGCCAGCAGTTACCCCCTGCAAACAGGGGGCAAGGGAGCTGAAGCTTTCTTT.

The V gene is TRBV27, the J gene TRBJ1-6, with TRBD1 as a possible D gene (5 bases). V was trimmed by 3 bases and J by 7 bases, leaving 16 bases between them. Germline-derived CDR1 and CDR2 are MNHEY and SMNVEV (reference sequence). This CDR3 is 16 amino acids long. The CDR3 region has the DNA TGTGCCAGCAGTTTTGGGGCAGCACGAAGGAATTCACCCCTCCACTTT. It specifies CASSFGAARRNSPLHF.

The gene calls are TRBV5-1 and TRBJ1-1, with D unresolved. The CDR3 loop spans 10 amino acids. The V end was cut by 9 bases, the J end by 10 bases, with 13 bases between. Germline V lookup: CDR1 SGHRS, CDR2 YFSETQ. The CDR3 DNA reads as TGCGCCAATCAGTCCCGTCGAGCTTTCTTT. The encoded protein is CANQSRRAFF.

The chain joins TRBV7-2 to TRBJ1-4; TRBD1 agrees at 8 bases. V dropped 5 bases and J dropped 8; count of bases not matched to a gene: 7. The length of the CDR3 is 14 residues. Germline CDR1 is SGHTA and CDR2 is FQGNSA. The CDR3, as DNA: TGTGCCAGCAGCCAGGACAGGGCGGGGGAAAAACTGTTTTTT. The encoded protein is CASSQDRAGEKLFF.

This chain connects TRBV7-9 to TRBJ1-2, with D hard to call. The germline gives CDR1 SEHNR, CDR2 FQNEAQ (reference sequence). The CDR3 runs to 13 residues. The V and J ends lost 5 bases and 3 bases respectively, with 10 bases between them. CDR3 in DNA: TGTGCCAGCAGCACCCAAAGGGACTATGGCTACACCTTC. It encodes CASSTQRDYGYTF.

The CDR3 loop reads CATRRGTENTGELFF. Written as DNA, the CDR3 is TGTGCCACCCGGAGGGGGACGGAAAACACCGGGGAGCTGTTTTTT. The chain carries TRBV10-3 and TRBJ2-2, with D perhaps assigned TRBD1 or TRBD2 (6 bases each). The V and J ends lost 10 bases and 2 bases respectively, with 17 bases between them. Per germline, CDR1 ENHRY and CDR2 SYGVKD. The length of the CDR3 is 15 residues.

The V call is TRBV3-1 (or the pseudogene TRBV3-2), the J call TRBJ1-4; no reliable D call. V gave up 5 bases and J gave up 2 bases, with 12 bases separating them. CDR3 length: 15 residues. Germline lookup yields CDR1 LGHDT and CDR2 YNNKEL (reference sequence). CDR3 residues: CASSGGGSTNEKLFF. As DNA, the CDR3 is TGTGCCAGCAGCGGTGGTGGCAGTACTAATGAAAAACTGTTTTTT.

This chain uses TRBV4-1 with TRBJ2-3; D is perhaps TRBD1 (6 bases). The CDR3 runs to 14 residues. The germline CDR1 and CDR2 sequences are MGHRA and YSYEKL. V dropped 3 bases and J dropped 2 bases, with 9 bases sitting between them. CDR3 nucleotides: TGCGCCAGCAGCCAGACGGGACACACAGATACGCAGTATTTT. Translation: CASSQTGHTDTQYF.